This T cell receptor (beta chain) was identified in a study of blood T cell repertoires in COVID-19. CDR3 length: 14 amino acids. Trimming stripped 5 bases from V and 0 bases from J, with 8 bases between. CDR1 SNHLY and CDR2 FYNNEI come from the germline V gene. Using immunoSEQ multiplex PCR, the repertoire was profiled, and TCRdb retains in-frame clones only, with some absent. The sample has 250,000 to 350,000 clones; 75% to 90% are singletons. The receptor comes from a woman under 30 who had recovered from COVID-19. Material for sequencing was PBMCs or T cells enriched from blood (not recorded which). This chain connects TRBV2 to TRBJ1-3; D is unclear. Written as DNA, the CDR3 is TGTGCCAGCAGTAGAGGTAGCTCTGGAAACACCATATATTTT. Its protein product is CASSRGSSGNTIYF.